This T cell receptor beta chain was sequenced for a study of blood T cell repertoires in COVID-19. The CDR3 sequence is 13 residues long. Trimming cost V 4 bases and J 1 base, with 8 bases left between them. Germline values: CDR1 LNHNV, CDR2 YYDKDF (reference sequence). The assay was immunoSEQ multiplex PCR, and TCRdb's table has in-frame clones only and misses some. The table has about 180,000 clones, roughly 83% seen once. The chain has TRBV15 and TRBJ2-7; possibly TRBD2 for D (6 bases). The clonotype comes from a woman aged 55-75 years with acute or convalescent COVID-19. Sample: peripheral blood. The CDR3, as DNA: TGTGCCACCAGCAAAGGACTATCCTACGAGCAGTACTTC. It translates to CATSKGLSYEQYF.